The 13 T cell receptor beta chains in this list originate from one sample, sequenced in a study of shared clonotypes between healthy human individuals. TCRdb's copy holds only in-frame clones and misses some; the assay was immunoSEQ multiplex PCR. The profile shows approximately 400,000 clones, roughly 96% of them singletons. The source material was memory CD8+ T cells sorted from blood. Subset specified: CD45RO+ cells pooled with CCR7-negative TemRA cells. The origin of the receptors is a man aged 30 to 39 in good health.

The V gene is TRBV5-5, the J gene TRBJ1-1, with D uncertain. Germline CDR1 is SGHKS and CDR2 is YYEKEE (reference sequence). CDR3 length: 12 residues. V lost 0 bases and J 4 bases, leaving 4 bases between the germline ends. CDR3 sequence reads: CASSLDRTEAFF. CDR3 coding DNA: TGTGCCAGCAGCTTGGACCGCACTGAAGCTTTCTTT.

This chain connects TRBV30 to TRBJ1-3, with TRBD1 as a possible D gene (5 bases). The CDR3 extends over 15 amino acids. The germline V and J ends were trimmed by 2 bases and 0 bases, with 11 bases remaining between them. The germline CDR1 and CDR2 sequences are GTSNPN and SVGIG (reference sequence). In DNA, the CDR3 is TGTGCCTGGAGTCTCAGGGTCCTCTCTGGAAACACCATATATTTT. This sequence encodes CAWSLRVLSGNTIYF.

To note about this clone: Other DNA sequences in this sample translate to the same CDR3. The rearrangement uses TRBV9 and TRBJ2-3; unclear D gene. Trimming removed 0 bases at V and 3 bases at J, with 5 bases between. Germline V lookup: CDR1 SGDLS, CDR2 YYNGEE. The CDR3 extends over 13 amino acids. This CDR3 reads CASSVDSTDTQYF. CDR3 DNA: TGTGCCAGCAGCGTAGACTCGACAGATACGCAGTATTTT.

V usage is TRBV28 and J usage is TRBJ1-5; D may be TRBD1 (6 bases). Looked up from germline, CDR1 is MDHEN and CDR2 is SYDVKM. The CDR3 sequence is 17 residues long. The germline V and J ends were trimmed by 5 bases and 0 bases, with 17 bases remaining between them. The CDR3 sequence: CASSDLWTAYSNQPQHF. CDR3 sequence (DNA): TGTGCCAGCAGTGATCTGTGGACAGCTTATAGCAATCAGCCCCAGCATTTT.

The CDR3 DNA reads as TGCGCCAGCAGTGAAACTAGCGGGAGGACCCAAGAGACCCAGTACTTC. Its protein product is CASSETSGRTQETQYF. The chain carries TRBV10-2 and TRBJ2-5, with 12 bases identical to TRBD2. The CDR3 has 16 amino acids. Unmatched junction bases numbered 3, after V lost 3 bases and J lost 1 base. CDR1 WSHSY and CDR2 SAAADI come from the germline V gene.

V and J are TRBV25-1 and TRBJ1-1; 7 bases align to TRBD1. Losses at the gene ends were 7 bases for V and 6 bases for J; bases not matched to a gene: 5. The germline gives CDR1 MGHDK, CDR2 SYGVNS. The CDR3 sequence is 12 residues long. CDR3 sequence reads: CASTQGSAEAFF. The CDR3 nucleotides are TGTGCCAGCACACAGGGGAGCGCTGAAGCTTTCTTT.

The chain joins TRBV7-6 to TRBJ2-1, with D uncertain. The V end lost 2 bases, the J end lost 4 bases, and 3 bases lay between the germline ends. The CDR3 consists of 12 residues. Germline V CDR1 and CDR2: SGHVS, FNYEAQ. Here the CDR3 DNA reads TGTGCCAGCAGCTTACAATACAATGAGCAGTTCTTC. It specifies CASSLQYNEQFF.

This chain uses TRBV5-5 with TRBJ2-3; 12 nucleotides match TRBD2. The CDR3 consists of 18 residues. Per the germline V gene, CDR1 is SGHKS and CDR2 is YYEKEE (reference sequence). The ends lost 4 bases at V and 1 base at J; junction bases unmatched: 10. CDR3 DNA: TGTGCCAGCAGCGATAGTCAGACTAGCGGGAGCCGCACAGATACGCAGTATTTT. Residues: CASSDSQTSGSRTDTQYF.

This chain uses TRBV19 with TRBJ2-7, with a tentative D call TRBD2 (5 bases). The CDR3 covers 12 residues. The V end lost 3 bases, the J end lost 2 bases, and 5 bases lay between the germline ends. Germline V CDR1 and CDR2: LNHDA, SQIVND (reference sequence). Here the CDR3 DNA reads TGTGCCAGTAGTATCGGGGCCTACGAGCAGTACTTC. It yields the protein CASSIGAYEQYF.

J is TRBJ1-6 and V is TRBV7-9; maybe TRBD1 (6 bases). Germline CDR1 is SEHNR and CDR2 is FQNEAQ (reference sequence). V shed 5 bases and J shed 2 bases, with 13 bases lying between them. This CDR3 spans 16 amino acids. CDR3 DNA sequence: TGTGCCAGCAGCACCCGACAGGCCCCCTATAATTCACCCCTCCACTTT. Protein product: CASSTRQAPYNSPLHF.

Here the CDR3 reads CASSIRGQGNQPQHF. Written as DNA, the CDR3 is TGTGCCAGTAGTATAAGGGGACAGGGCAATCAGCCCCAGCATTTT. The chain links TRBV19 to TRBJ1-5, with 8 bases fitting TRBD1. The CDR3 sequence is 15 residues long. Germline loops: CDR1 LNHDA, CDR2 SQIVND (reference sequence). With V trimmed by 2 bases and J by 2 bases, 2 bases remained unmatched.

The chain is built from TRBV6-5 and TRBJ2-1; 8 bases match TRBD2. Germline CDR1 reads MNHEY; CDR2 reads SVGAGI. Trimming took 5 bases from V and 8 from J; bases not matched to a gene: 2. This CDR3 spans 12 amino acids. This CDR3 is CASSTGGDEQFF. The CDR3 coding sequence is TGTGCCAGCAGTACGGGGGGGGATGAGCAGTTCTTC.

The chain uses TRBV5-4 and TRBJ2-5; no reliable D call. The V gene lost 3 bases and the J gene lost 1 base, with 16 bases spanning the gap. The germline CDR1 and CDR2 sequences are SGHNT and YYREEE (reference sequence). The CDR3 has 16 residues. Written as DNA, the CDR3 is TGTGCCAGCAGCTATGACCTCTCCAGAGCCCAAGAGACCCAGTACTTC. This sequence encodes CASSYDLSRAQETQYF.